This T cell receptor beta chain was captured in a study of blood T cell repertoires in COVID-19. Overall study: Researchers got acute and convalescent COVID-19 samples from the United States, Italy and Spain.

Trimming removed 3 bases at V and 5 bases at J, with 5 bases between. Per the germline V gene, CDR1 is MDHEN and CDR2 is SYDVKM. The CDR3 totals 11 residues. Authors' data handling: Quantification of nucleated cells was approximated via reference gene primer amplification. The protocol was immunoSEQ multiplex PCR, while the TCRdb copy is restricted to in-frame clones and leaves out a portion. That table furnishes V, J and clone size, whereas the DNA furnished D and trimming. This table has approximately 330,000 clones, almost 90% appearing once. This receptor was identified in a woman between 35 and 50 years old with COVID-19, enrolled during active disease. Sequenced sample: peripheral blood. The rearrangement joins TRBV28 to TRBJ2-7; D is uncertain. In DNA form, the CDR3 reads TGTGCCAGCAGTTTGTCCGACGAGCAGTACTTC. Its protein product is CASSLSDEQYF.